The 20 T cell receptor beta chains presented below share a single source sample, sequenced in a study of cytomegalovirus exposure and HLA in healthy donors. The PCR used 60 Vbeta and 13 Jbeta primers. Sequencing was performed with immunoSEQ multiplex PCR; in TCRdb, only in-frame clones are kept and a portion is missing. The repertoire has roughly 140,000 clones, about three quarters of them found once; the top ten carry under 7.5%. The sequenced sample consisted of PBMCs. Receptors originate from a man aged 40-49 years in good health and CMV-seropositive.

The chain recombines TRBV4-3 with TRBJ2-1; possibly TRBD1 for D (6 bases). The CDR3 runs to 14 residues. The V end lost 4 bases, the J end lost 10 bases, and 17 bases lay between the germline ends. CDR1 LGHNA and CDR2 YSLEER come from the germline V gene. The CDR3 DNA is TGCGCCAGCAGCCCGAGGGTGAAGCAGGGGGAGCAGTTCTTC. Its translation is CASSPRVKQGEQFF.

The CDR3 DNA sequence: TGCGCCAGCAGCCAAGACTCCGGGCCGACAGGGTTTCATGAAAAACTGTTTTTT. This gives the protein CASSQDSGPTGFHEKLFF. This chain links TRBV4-3 with TRBJ1-4; 7 nucleotides agree with TRBD1. Germline lookup yields CDR1 LGHNA and CDR2 YSLEER. This CDR3 has 18 residues. Unmatched junction bases numbered 13, after V lost 0 bases and J lost 6 bases.

DNA of the CDR3: TGTGCCTGGAGTCCAGGACAGGCTAACTATGGCTACACCTTC. This translates into CAWSPGQANYGYTF. This chain links TRBV30 with TRBJ1-2, with 7 bases aligning to TRBD1. The germline CDR1 and CDR2 sequences are GTSNPN and SVGIG (reference sequence). V was pared by 2 bases and J by 0 bases, with 3 bases of the junction left unmatched. This CDR3 region has 14 residues.

V is TRBV5-5 and J is TRBJ1-2, with TRBD1 identical over 7 bases. V was pared by 5 bases and J by 1 base, with 11 bases of the junction left unmatched. In germline, CDR1 is SGHKS, CDR2 YYEKEE (reference sequence). The CDR3 runs to 16 residues. The CDR3 protein is CASRNREGALNYGYTF. CDR3 DNA: TGTGCCAGCAGGAACCGTGAGGGGGCACTTAACTATGGCTACACCTTC.

This chain connects TRBV6-5 to TRBJ2-2; no clear D. Per germline, CDR1 MNHEY and CDR2 SVGAGI. The V gene lost 6 bases and the J gene lost 7 bases, with 15 bases spanning the gap. The CDR3 runs to 14 residues. The CDR3 loop is CASSLSTMGGELFF. The DNA for the CDR3 is TGTGCCAGCAGCCTTAGTACTATGGGCGGGGAGCTGTTTTTT.

The chain carries TRBV29-1 and TRBJ2-7; the match to TRBD1 covers 12 bases. CDR3 length equals 14 residues. After removal of 6 bases from V and 2 bases from J, the junction contained 5 bases not matched to a gene. Per the germline V gene, CDR1 is SQVTM and CDR2 is ANQGSEA. CDR3 bases: TGCAGCGTCGTGGGACAGGGGGCCCCCTACGAGCAGTACTTC. This codes for CSVVGQGAPYEQYF.

The chain couples TRBV4-2 to TRBJ1-1; TRBD1 might be the D (5 bases). Germline V gives CDR1 LGHNA, CDR2 YNFKEQ. Deletions cut 8 bases from V and 0 bases from J, with 25 bases between. This CDR3 contains 18 residues. The CDR3 nucleotides are TGTGCCAGCGGCCCTTATCCTAACGAATTGACAGTGAACACTGAAGCTTTCTTT. Its translation is CASGPYPNELTVNTEAFF.

The chain couples TRBV5-1 to TRBJ2-7; 8 bases line up with TRBD1. J gave up 6 bases and V 4 bases, and 3 bases lay outside the gene matches. The CDR3 totals 12 residues. Germline loops: CDR1 SGHRS, CDR2 YFSETQ. The CDR3 coding sequence is TGCGCCAGCAGCGGACAGGGTACCGAGCAGTACTTC. This gives the protein CASSGQGTEQYF.

This clone came up a few times. V and J are TRBV5-1 and TRBJ1-1, with no clear D. V dropped 0 bases and J dropped 1 base, with 7 bases sitting between them. CDR1 and CDR2 (germline): SGHRS, YFSETQ. CDR3 length equals 14 residues. CDR3: CASSLAAGNTEAFF. As DNA, the CDR3 is TGCGCCAGCAGCTTGGCCGCGGGGAACACTGAAGCTTTCTTT.

The chain is built from TRBV5-1 and TRBJ2-6; 8 nucleotides line up with TRBD1. The CDR3 runs to 17 residues. Germline V CDR1 and CDR2: SGHRS, YFSETQ. After removal of 4 bases from V and 0 bases from J, the junction contained 6 bases not matched to a gene. CDR3 residues: CASSIRTGFSGANVLTF. CDR3 nucleotides: TGCGCCAGCAGCATTCGGACAGGGTTCTCTGGGGCCAACGTCCTGACTTTC.

J is TRBJ2-3 and V is TRBV7-9; 7 bases align to TRBD2. The CDR3 is made up of 16 amino acids. The germline V gene has CDR1 SEHNR and CDR2 FQNEAQ (reference sequence). V was clipped by 1 base and J by 1 base; unmatched bases: 5. CDR3 nucleotide sequence: TGTGCCAGCAGCTTAGATCGGGCGGGGGGCACAGATACGCAGTATTTT. Amino acid sequence: CASSLDRAGGTDTQYF.

V usage is TRBV27 and J usage is TRBJ2-3; D may be TRBD1 (7 bases). CDR3 length: 12 amino acids. Trimming removed 2 bases from V and 13 bases from J, with 13 bases in between. Germline CDR1 MNHEY, CDR2 SMNVEV (reference sequence). The CDR3 coding sequence is TGTGCCAGCAGTTTAGCAGGGGGGCGCAAGTATTTT. Protein sequence: CASSLAGGRKYF.

This chain joins TRBV19 and TRBJ2-1; 10 nucleotides agree with TRBD2. V was pared by 5 bases and J by 9 bases, with 10 bases of the junction left unmatched. The germline CDR1 and CDR2 sequences are LNHDA and SQIVND (reference sequence). This CDR3 has 15 amino acids. This chain's CDR3 is CASSARLAGQGEQFF. CDR3 DNA: TGTGCCAGTAGTGCAAGACTAGCGGGCCAGGGTGAGCAGTTCTTC.

The V call is TRBV25-1, the J call TRBJ1-6, with D possibly TRBD1 on 6 matching bases. V was trimmed by 4 bases and J by 10 bases, leaving 11 bases between them. This CDR3 spans 13 amino acids. Germline CDR1 reads MGHDK; CDR2 reads SYGVNS. Here the CDR3 DNA reads TGTGCCAGCAGTGTAGGGGGGGGCTCACCCCTCCACTTT. Translating gives CASSVGGGSPLHF.

DNA for the CDR3: TGTGCCAGCAGCTTTGCGGGACGGACCTACAATGAGCAGTTCTTC. Translating it yields CASSFAGRTYNEQFF. The gene calls are TRBV5-6 and TRBJ2-1, with D possibly being TRBD2 (6 bases). The CDR3 loop spans 15 amino acids. The V gene lost 2 bases and the J gene lost 2 bases, with 11 bases spanning the gap. Germline loops: CDR1 SGHDT, CDR2 YYEEEE.

V and J are TRBV12-5 and TRBJ1-2; weak D call: TRBD1 (5 bases). Trimming removed 5 bases from V and 9 bases from J, with 13 bases in between. The CDR3 has 12 amino acids. CDR1 is LGHNT and CDR2 is FRNRAP in the germline V gene. The CDR3 reads CASGAGQWSYTF. The CDR3, as DNA: TGTGCTAGTGGTGCCGGACAATGGAGCTACACCTTC.

The chain couples TRBV5-4 to TRBJ2-1; the match to TRBD2 covers 10 bases. The germline CDR1 and CDR2 sequences are SGHNT and YYREEE (reference sequence). The CDR3 spans 14 residues. V lost 2 bases, J lost 7 bases, and 3 bases stayed unmatched. CDR3 residues: CASSLGLAVNEQFF. For the CDR3, the DNA is TGTGCCAGCAGCTTAGGACTAGCGGTTAATGAGCAGTTCTTC.

V gene TRBV10-1 combines with J gene TRBJ1-6, with D uncertain. The CDR3 is 14 residues long. Germline CDR1 and CDR2: WNHNN and SYGVQD (reference sequence). V was cut by 2 bases and J by 7 bases, with 9 bases left in between. CDR3: CASSEGLGNSPLHF. CDR3 nucleotides: TGCGCCAGCAGTGAGGGGCTTGGGAATTCACCCCTCCACTTT.

The genes are TRBV14 and TRBJ2-7; TRBD2 matches 9 bases. Germline-derived CDR1 and CDR2 are SGHDN and FVKESK. V gave up 1 base and J gave up 6 bases; unmatched junction bases: 22. The CDR3 loop spans 20 amino acids. The CDR3 nucleotides read TGTGCCAGCAGCCAAGTGGCGTGGTTTAGCGGGAGTCAAGGGCCCTCCGAGCAGTACTTC. This codes for CASSQVAWFSGSQGPSEQYF.

This clone was observed a few times. This sequence joins TRBV5-1 and TRBJ2-7; 15 bases map to TRBD2. Germline CDR1 reads SGHRS; CDR2 reads YFSETQ. The CDR3 covers 17 residues. Trimming took 4 bases from V and 5 from J; bases not matched to a gene: 10. This chain's CDR3 is CASSPLGTSGRFHEQYF. In nucleotides, the CDR3 is TGCGCCAGCAGCCCTCTCGGGACTAGCGGGAGGTTCCACGAGCAGTACTTC.